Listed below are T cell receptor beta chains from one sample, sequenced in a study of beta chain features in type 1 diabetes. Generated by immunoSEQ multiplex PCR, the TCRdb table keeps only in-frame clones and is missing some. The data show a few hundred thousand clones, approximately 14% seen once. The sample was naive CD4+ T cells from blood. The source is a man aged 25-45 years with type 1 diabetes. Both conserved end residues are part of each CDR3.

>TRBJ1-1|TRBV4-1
CASSQERRGRARNTEAFF
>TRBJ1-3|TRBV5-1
CASSSGEAGNTIYF
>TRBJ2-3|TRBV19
CASTRTGNSDTQYF
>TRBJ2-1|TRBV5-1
CASSNQAGGYNEQFF
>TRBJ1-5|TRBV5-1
CASSLETGSNQPQHF
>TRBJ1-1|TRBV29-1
CSAMNTEAFF
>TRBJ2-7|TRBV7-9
CASSPDAGAGGPLYEQYF
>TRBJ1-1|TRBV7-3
CASSRQGHTEAFF
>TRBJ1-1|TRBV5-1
CASSPLAGQQNTEAFF
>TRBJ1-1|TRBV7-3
CASSLSRQDTEAFF
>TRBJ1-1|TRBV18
CASSFDLGSNTEAFF
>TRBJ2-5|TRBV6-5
CASRGGSETQYF
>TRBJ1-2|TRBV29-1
CSVEETGNGYTF
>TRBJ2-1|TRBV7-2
CASSSPGGNEQFF
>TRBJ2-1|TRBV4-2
CASRIGLASVNEQFF
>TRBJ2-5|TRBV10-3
CAISESTSGTQYF
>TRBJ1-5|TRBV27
CASSSRQLGQPQHF
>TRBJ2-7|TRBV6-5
CAIQGQGDYYEQYF
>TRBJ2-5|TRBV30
CAWSVEGQTQYF
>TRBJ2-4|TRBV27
CASSLRTSGRDIQYF
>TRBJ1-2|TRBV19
CASSFQNYGYTF
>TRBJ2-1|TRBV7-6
CASSFGASGREDEQFF
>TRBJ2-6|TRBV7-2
CASSLPGGDVLTF
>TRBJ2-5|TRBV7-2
CASSFPTGEETQYF
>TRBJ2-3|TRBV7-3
CASSFGLAARDTQYF
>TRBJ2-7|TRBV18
CASSPQGEQYF
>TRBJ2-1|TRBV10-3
CAISGENEQFF
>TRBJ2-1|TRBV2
CATGTSFYNEQFF
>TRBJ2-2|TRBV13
CASSLVEGELFF
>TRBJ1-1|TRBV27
CASSFPGAPNTEAFF
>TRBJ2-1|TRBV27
CASRLRTSGGNNEQFF
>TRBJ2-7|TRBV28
CASKAGLAGSYEQYF
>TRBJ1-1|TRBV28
CASSLDSYTEAFF
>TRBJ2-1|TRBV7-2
CASSPPRGAGHEQFF
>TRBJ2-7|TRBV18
CASSPPGADEQYF
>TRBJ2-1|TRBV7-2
CASSSGRREREFF
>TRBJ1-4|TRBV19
CASSRDTNEKLFF
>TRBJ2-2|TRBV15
CATSRSGTDTGELFF
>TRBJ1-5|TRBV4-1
CASSQVGTAQPQHF
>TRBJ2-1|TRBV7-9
CASSMGQPFNEQFF